This T cell receptor (beta chain) was captured in a study of CD8 T cells in ankylosing spondylitis. V gave up 5 bases and J gave up 0 bases, with 11 bases separating them. The length of the CDR3 is 14 residues. Germline V gives CDR1 SQVTM, CDR2 ANQGSEA. This clonotype showed up many times. As the method for making TCR beta libraries, quantitative 5'-RACE with molecular barcodes was used. One entry per CDR3 protein, called by TCRdb with MiXCR from the 5' RACE reads. The table shows tens of thousands of distinct CDR3 sequences, with approximately 6% occurring only once. This TCR derives from a male donor with ankylosing spondylitis. Source material: synovial fluid, either unsorted or a sorted T cell fraction (not recorded which). The chain combines TRBV29-1 with TRBJ2-1; D perhaps matches TRBD2 (6 bases). The CDR3 coding sequence is TGCAGCGTTAGGGACGGGAGCTCCTACAATGAGCAGTTCTTC. It translates to CSVRDGSSYNEQFF.